The source of this T cell receptor beta chain is a study of technical replicates of blood from several donors. In its sample, this clone was seen a few times. TCRdb's table, derived via immunoSEQ multiplex PCR, lists solely in-frame clones and lacks some. The table has tens of thousands of clones, 92% seen once. The CDR3 has 15 residues. V lost 7 bases to trimming and J lost 3 bases, with 16 bases between them. Per the germline V gene, CDR1 is MNHNY and CDR2 is SVGAGI (reference sequence). Material for sequencing was T cells isolated from PBMCs. The clonotype was recovered from a human donor in good health. This chain joins TRBV6-6 and TRBJ1-5; D is possibly TRBD1 (5 bases). CDR3 sequence: CASTPTGGFNQPQHF. In nucleotides, the CDR3 is TGTGCCAGCACCCCTACGGGGGGGTTCAATCAGCCCCAGCATTTT.